This TCR beta chain was captured in a study of regulatory T cells in long-lasting Graves disease. Study outcomes and limitations: Peripheral blood was the sole material, not thyroid tissue.

Libraries of TCR beta came from iRepertoire HTBI primers plus Arm-PCR of CDR3 regions. TCRdb processed the multiplex PCR reads anew with MiXCR; each CDR3 protein has one entry. The table lists some 240,000 distinct CDR3 sequences, around 20% of them singletons. Time point in this sample: newly diagnosed GD, antithyroid drugs for less than 3 months. PBMC RNA served as the TCR library source. Germline V gives CDR1 GTSNPN, CDR2 SVGIG (reference sequence). This CDR3 region has 13 residues. V was clipped by 5 bases and J by 3 bases; unmatched bases: 4. This clonotype came up many times. Its antigen remains unidentified. Separately, the same data were catalogued under a study of T cells in Graves' hyperthyroidism and ophthalmopathy.

The chain recombines TRBV30 with TRBJ1-5, with 7 bases that match TRBD1. The sample here was peripheral blood mononuclear cells (PBMCs), taken at new diagnosis, from a patient treated with antithyroid drugs. This receptor was identified in a young woman with Graves disease. CDR3 DNA: TGTGCCTGGGGGGGACAGCTCAATCAGCCCCAGCATTTT. It translates to CAWGGQLNQPQHF.